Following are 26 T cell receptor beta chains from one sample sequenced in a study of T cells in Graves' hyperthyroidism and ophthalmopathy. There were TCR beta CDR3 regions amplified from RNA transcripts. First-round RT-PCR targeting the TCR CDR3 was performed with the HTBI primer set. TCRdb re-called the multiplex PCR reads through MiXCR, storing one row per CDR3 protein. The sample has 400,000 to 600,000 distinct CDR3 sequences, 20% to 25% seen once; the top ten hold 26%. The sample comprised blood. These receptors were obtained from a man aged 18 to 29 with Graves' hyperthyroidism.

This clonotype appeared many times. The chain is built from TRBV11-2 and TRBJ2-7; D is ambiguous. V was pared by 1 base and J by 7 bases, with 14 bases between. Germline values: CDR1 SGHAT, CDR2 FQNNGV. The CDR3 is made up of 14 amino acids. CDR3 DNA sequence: TGTGCCAGCAGCTTAGCTGGCTCCACCTTGGAGCAGTACTTC. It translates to CASSLAGSTLEQYF.

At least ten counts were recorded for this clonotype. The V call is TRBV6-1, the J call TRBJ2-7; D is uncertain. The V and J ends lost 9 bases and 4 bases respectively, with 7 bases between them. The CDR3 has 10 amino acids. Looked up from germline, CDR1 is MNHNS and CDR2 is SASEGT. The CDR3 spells CASAIYEQYF. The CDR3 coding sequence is TGTGCCAGTGCTATTTACGAGCAGTACTTC.

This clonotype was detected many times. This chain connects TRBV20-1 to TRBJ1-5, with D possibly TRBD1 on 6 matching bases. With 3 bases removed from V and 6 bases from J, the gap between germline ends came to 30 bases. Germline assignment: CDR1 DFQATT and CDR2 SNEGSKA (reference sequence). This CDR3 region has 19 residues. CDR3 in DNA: TGCAGTGCTAGGGTCAACGGTGTAGGGGGGTTTGGGTTACGTCAGCCCCAGCATTTT. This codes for CSARVNGVGGFGLRQPQHF.

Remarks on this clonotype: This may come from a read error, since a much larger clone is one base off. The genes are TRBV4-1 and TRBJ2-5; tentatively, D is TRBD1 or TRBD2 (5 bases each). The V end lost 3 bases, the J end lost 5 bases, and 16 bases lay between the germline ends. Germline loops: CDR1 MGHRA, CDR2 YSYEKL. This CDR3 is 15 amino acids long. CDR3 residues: CASSHLSGPTETQYF. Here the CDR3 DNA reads TGCGCCAGCAGCCATCTATCGGGACCAACGGAGACCCAGTACTTC.

For the CDR3, the DNA is TGTGCCAGCAGTGAATATGCGGCAGCAGGAGAGACCCAGTACTTC. It specifies CASSEYAAAGETQYF. The chain carries TRBV25-1 and TRBJ2-5, with no clear D. The CDR3 covers 15 residues. Trimming pared 0 bases from V and 4 bases from J, leaving 12 bases between. Germline V CDR1 and CDR2: MGHDK, SYGVNS.

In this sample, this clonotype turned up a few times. The CDR3 DNA sequence: TGTGCCACCAGTGATTTTGAGGAGGGGTCTGGGACCGGGGAGCTGTTTTTT. Amino acids: CATSDFEEGSGTGELFF. The rearrangement uses TRBV24-1 and TRBJ2-2; D might be TRBD2 (6 bases). Trimming removed 1 base at V and 5 bases at J, with 16 bases between. CDR1 is KGHDR and CDR2 is SFDVKD in the germline V gene. The CDR3 totals 17 residues.

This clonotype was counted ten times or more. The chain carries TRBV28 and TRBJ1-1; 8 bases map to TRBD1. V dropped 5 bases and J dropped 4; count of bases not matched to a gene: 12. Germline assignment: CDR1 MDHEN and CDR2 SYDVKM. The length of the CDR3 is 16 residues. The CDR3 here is CASSLWTGRRITEAFF. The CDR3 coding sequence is TGTGCCAGCAGTCTCTGGACAGGGAGGAGAATCACTGAAGCTTTCTTT.

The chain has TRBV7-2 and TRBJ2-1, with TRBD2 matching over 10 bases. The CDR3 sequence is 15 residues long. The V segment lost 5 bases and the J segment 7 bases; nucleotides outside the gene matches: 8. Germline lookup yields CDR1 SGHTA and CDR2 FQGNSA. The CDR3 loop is CASSPPGLATNEQFF. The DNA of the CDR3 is TGTGCCAGCAGCCCGCCGGGACTAGCGACAAATGAGCAGTTCTTC.

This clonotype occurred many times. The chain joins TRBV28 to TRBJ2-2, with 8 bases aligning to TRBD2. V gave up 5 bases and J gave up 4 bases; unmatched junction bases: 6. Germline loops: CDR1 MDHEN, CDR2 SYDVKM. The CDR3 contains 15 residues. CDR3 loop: CASSLSGRLTGELFF. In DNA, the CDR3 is TGTGCCAGCAGTCTCAGCGGGAGACTCACCGGGGAGCTGTTTTTT.

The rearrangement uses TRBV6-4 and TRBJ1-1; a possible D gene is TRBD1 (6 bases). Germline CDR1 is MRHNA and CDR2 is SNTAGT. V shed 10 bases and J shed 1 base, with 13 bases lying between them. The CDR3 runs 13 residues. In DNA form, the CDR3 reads TGTGCCACCCCAAGGGGGGCGAACACTGAAGCTTTCTTT. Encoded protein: CATPRGANTEAFF.

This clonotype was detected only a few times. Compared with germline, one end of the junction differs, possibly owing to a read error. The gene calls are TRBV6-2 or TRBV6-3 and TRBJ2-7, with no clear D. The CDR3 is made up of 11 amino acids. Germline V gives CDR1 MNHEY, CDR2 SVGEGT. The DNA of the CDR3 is TGTGCCAGCAGCAATTATTACGTGCAGTACTTC. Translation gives CASSNYYVQYF.

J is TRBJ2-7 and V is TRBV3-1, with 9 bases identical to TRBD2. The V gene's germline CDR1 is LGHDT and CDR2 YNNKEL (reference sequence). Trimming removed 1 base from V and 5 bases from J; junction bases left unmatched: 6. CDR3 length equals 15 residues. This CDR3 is CASSQAGLAIHEQYF. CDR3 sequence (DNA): TGTGCCAGCAGCCAAGCGGGACTAGCTATCCACGAGCAGTACTTC.

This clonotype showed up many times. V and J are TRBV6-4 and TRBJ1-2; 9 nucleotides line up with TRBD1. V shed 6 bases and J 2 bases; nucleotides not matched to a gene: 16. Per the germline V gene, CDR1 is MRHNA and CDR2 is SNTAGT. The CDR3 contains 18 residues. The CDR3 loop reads CASRSPGQGVRGNYGYTF. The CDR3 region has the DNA TGTGCCAGCAGGTCCCCGGGACAGGGCGTCCGGGGGAACTATGGCTACACCTTC.

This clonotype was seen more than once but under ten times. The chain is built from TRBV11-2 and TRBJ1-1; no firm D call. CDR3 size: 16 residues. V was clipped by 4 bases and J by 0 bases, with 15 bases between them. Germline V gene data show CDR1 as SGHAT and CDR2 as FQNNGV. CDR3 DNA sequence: TGTGCCAGCAGCTCCCCGAAGGCCCGGATGAACACTGAAGCTTTCTTT. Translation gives CASSSPKARMNTEAFF.

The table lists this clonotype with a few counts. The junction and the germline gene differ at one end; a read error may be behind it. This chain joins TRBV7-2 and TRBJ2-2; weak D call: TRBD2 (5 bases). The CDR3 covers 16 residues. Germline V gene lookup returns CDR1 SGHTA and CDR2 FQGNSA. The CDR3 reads CASSLALHSHTGELGF. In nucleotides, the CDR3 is TGTGCCAGCAGCTTAGCGCTCCACTCCCACACCGGGGAGCTGGGTTTT. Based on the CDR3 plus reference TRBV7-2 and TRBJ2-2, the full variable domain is GAGVSQSPSNKVTEKGKDVELRCDPISGHTALYWYRQSLGQGLEFLIYFQGNSAPDKSGLPSDRFSAERTGGSVSTLTIQRTQQEDSAVYLCASSLALHSHTGELGFGEGSRLTVL.

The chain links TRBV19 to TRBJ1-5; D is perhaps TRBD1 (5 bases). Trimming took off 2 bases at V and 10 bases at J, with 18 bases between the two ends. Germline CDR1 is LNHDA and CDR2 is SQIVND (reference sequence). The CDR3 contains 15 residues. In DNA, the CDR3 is TGTGCCAGTAGTATATTTTGGACGGGGGGATTACCCCAGCATTTT. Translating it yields CASSIFWTGGLPQHF.

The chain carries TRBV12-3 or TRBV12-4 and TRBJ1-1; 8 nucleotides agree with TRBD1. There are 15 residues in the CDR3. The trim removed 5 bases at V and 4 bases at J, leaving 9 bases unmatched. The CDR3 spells CASSLRQGMSTEAFF. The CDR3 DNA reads TGTGCCAGCAGTCTACGACAGGGGATGAGCACTGAAGCTTTCTTT.

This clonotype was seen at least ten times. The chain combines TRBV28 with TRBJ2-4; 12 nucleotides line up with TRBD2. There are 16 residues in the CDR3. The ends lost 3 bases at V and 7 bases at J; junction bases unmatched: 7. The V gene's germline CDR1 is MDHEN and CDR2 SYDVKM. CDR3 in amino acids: CASSFPTSGGRNIQYF. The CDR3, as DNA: TGTGCCAGCAGTTTCCCAACTAGCGGGGGGAGGAACATTCAGTACTTC.

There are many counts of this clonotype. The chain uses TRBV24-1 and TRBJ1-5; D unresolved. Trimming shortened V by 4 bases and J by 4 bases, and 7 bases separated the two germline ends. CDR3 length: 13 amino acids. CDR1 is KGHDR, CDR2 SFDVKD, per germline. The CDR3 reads CATSDMGNQPQHF. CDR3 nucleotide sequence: TGTGCCACCAGTGACATGGGTAATCAGCCCCAGCATTTT.

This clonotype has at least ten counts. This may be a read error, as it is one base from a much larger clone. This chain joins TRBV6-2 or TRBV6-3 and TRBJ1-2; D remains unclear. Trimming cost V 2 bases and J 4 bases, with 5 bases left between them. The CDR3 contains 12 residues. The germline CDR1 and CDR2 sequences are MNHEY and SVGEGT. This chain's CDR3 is CASSYGPYGYTF. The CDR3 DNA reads TGTGCCAGCAGTTACGGTCCCTATGGCTACACCTTC.

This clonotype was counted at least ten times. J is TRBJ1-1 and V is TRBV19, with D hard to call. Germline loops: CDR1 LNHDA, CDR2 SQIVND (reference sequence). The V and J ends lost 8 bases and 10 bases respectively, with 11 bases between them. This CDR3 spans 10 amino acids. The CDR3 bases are TGTGCCAGTGGAGACCGGGCAGCTTTCTTT. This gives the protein CASGDRAAFF.

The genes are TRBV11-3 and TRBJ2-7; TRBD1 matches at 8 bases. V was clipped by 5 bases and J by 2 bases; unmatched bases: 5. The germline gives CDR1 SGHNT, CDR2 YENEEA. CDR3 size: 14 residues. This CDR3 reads CASSPGQEPYEQYF. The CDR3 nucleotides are TGTGCCAGCAGCCCGGGACAGGAACCCTACGAGCAGTACTTC.

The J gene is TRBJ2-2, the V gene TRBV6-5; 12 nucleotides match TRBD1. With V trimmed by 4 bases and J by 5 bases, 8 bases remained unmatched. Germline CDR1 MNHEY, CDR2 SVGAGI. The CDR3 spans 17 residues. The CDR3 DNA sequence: TGTGCCAGCAGTTTTGGGACAGGGGGCGGCCTAACCGGGGAGCTGTTTTTT. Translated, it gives CASSFGTGGGLTGELFF.

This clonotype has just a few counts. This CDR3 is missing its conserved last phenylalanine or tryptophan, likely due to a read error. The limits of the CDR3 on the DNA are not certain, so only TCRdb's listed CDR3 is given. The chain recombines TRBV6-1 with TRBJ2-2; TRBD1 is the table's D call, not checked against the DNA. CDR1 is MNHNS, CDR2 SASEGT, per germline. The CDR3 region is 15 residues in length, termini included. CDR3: CASSKSGTNTGELCL.

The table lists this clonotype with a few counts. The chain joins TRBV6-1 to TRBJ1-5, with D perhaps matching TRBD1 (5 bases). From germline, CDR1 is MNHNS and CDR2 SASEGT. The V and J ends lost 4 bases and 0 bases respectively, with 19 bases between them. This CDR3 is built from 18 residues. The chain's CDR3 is CASSGLRDGHSSNQPQHF. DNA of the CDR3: TGTGCCAGCAGTGGGCTCCGGGACGGGCATTCTAGCAATCAGCCCCAGCATTTT.

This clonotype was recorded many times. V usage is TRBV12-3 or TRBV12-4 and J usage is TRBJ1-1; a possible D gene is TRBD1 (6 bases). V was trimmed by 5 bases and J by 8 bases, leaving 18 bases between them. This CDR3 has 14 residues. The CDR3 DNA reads TGTGCCAGCAGTACCACCGGGGGGCTCGCCGAAGCTTTCTTT. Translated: CASSTTGGLAEAFF.